These 22 T cell receptor beta chains came from one sample sequenced in a study of T cell clonotyping in hematopoietic cell transplantation. The data were produced by immunoSEQ multiplex PCR, yet TCRdb's version contains in-frame clones alone and is incomplete. This sample has around 4,000 clones; 95% occur once, and the top ten carry about 0.92%. The sample consisted of PBMCs, taken 30 days after allogeneic stem cell transplant. These receptors were obtained from a male patient aged 45-60 years who had an allogeneic stem cell transplant from a related donor, so the T cells may come from the graft donor. Some clones in this sample may be carry-over from other donors' samples.

V usage is TRBV4-1 and J usage is TRBJ2-1; 8 nucleotides line up with TRBD2. Trimming cost V 7 bases and J 7 bases; bases outside gene matches: 12. CDR3 length equals 15 residues. Germline loops: CDR1 MGHRA, CDR2 YSYEKL. This CDR3 reads CASTRSLAGLNEQFF. The CDR3 nucleotides are TGCGCCAGCACCCGGTCGCTAGCGGGTTTGAATGAGCAGTTCTTC.

The chain couples TRBV11-2 to TRBJ1-2; D is unresolved. Germline CDR1 reads SGHAT; CDR2 reads FQNNGV. The CDR3 has 13 amino acids. Trimming took off 4 bases at V and 9 bases at J, with 15 bases between the two ends. The CDR3 loop reads CASSSHSLRSYTF. The CDR3 DNA sequence: TGTGCCAGCAGCTCCCACAGTCTCCGGAGCTACACCTTC.

J is TRBJ2-2 and V is TRBV5-1; 10 nucleotides agree with TRBD1. With 4 bases clipped from V and 9 bases from J, the junction kept 9 bases outside the gene matches. This CDR3 has 15 amino acids. Germline-derived CDR1 and CDR2 are SGHRS and YFSETQ. The CDR3 loop is CASSPRQGARRELFF. CDR3 in DNA: TGCGCCAGCAGCCCCAGACAGGGGGCTCGGAGGGAGCTGTTTTTT.

V and J are TRBV2 and TRBJ2-3; D is perhaps TRBD2 (5 bases). Looked up from germline, CDR1 is SNHLY and CDR2 is FYNNEI. CDR3 length: 15 amino acids. Trimming shortened V by 7 bases and J by 6 bases, and 20 bases separated the two germline ends. Here the CDR3 reads CASILADGLRDTQYF. The CDR3 region has the DNA TGTGCCAGCATTCTCGCCGATGGACTGAGGGATACGCAGTATTTT.

For the CDR3, the DNA is TGCGCCAGCAGCTTGGGGGCTCTGCATATAAATTCACCCCTCCACTTT. This codes for CASSLGALHINSPLHF. The V gene is TRBV5-1, the J gene TRBJ1-6; D not certain. Germline CDR1 is SGHRS and CDR2 is YFSETQ. This CDR3 contains 16 residues. V lost 0 bases to trimming and J lost 7 bases, with 14 bases between them.

This chain links TRBV30 with TRBJ2-1; D is unclear. There are 14 residues in the CDR3. Trimming pared 1 base from V and 0 bases from J, leaving 7 bases between. Germline-derived CDR1 and CDR2 are GTSNPN and SVGIG (reference sequence). CDR3 residues: CAWSEYSSYNEQFF. CDR3 nucleotide sequence: TGTGCCTGGAGTGAGTACAGCTCCTACAATGAGCAGTTCTTC.

The genes are TRBV30 and TRBJ2-4; D is possibly TRBD1 (6 bases). Looked up from germline, CDR1 is GTSNPN and CDR2 is SVGIG (reference sequence). This CDR3 is 12 amino acids long. Trimming took off 2 bases at V and 6 bases at J, with 8 bases between the two ends. For the CDR3, the DNA is TGTGCCTGGAGTTCGGACAGAAACATTCAGTACTTC. Translated, it gives CAWSSDRNIQYF.

This rearrangement joins TRBV5-4 to TRBJ2-7, with 7 positions matching TRBD1. V was pared by 0 bases and J by 3 bases, with 6 bases of the junction left unmatched. This CDR3 contains 15 residues. The germline CDR1 and CDR2 sequences are SGHNT and YYREEE (reference sequence). CDR3: CASSLAPAGGYEQYF. CDR3 bases: TGTGCCAGCAGCTTGGCCCCCGCAGGGGGCTACGAGCAGTACTTC. The whole variable domain, remainder taken from reference TRBV5-4 and TRBJ2-7, is ETGVTQSPTHLIKTRGQQVTLRCSSQSGHNTVSWYQQALGQGPQFIFQYYREEENGRGNFPPRFSGLQFPNYSSELNVNALELDDSALYLCASSLAPAGGYEQYFGPGTRLTVT.

This chain uses TRBV19 with TRBJ1-2; no clear D gene. This CDR3 contains 12 residues. Trimming pared 8 bases from V and 3 bases from J, leaving 10 bases between. Germline V CDR1 and CDR2: LNHDA, SQIVND (reference sequence). The CDR3 reads CASALGYYGYTF. DNA of the CDR3: TGTGCCAGTGCCCTCGGGTACTATGGCTACACCTTC. Looking up the rest from reference TRBV19 and TRBJ1-2 gives the full variable domain: DGGITQSPKYLFRKEGQNVTLSCEQNLNHDAMYWYRQDPGQGLRLIYYSQIVNDFQKGDIAEGYSVSREKKESFPLTVTSAQKNPTAFYLCASALGYYGYTFGSGTRLTVV.

V gene TRBV5-1 combines with J gene TRBJ2-7; D perhaps matches TRBD1 (5 bases). Between the trimmed V and J ends, which lost 5 bases and 3 bases, there was a span of 18 bases. The germline gives CDR1 SGHRS, CDR2 YFSETQ. This CDR3 is built from 15 residues. In DNA, the CDR3 is TGCGCCAGCAGTTCAATTGACAGCGTGAACTACGAGCAGTACTTC. Translation gives CASSSIDSVNYEQYF.

This chain uses TRBV11-3 with TRBJ2-2; weak D call: TRBD2 (6 bases). V lost 3 bases and J 1 base, leaving 9 bases between the germline ends. The germline CDR1 and CDR2 sequences are SGHNT and YENEEA. The length of the CDR3 is 15 residues. The CDR3 bases are TGTGCCAGCAGCTTCTTGCGGGAGAACACCGGGGAGCTGTTTTTT. Translated, it gives CASSFLRENTGELFF.

The rearrangement joins TRBV6-6 to TRBJ2-2; D is unclear. The ends were cut back, 2 bases at V and 0 bases at J, with 7 bases in the middle. This CDR3 spans 15 amino acids. Germline values: CDR1 MNHNY, CDR2 SVGAGI (reference sequence). The CDR3: CASSYLGSNTGELFF. The DNA for the CDR3 is TGTGCCAGCAGTTACCTGGGCTCGAACACCGGGGAGCTGTTTTTT.

V and J are TRBV12-5 and TRBJ2-7, with 8 bases lining up with TRBD1. Germline CDR1 is LGHNT and CDR2 is FRNRAP. Losses at the gene ends were 2 bases for V and 2 bases for J; bases not matched to a gene: 2. This CDR3 is 14 amino acids long. The CDR3 reads CASGLRQGPYEQYF. Written as DNA, the CDR3 is TGTGCTAGTGGTTTGCGACAGGGGCCCTACGAGCAGTACTTC. Variable domain in full (rest from reference TRBV12-5 and TRBJ2-7): DARVTQTPRHKVTEMGQEVTMRCQPILGHNTVFWYRQTMMQGLELLAYFRNRAPLDDSGMPKDRFSAEMPDATLATLKIQPSEPRDSAVYFCASGLRQGPYEQYFGPGTRLTVT.

The chain has TRBV10-3 and TRBJ2-7; a possible D gene is TRBD1 (6 bases). Germline V gene sequence: CDR1 ENHRY, CDR2 SYGVKD. This CDR3 has 12 residues. V was cut by 10 bases and J by 9 bases, with 19 bases left in between. The CDR3 DNA sequence: TGTGCCAGCACAAGTCAGGGGAAGGGGCAGTACTTC. It encodes CASTSQGKGQYF.

The V gene is TRBV28, the J gene TRBJ1-1; D not resolved. This CDR3 is built from 15 residues. Germline assignment: CDR1 MDHEN and CDR2 SYDVKM. Trimming left V 6 bases short and J 4 bases short, with 18 bases between. The CDR3 DNA sequence: TGTGCCAGCAGAGTTGGAGGCGCAGTTAGCACTGAAGCTTTCTTT. Translation gives CASRVGGAVSTEAFF.

The chain is built from TRBV20-1 and TRBJ1-2; no firm D call. The germline V and J ends were trimmed by 7 bases and 8 bases, with 8 bases remaining between them. Germline V gene data show CDR1 as DFQATT and CDR2 as SNEGSKA (reference sequence). The CDR3 totals 9 residues. CDR3 DNA: TGCAGTGTAGGGTGGGGCTACACCTTC. The encoded protein is CSVGWGYTF.

This clone appeared a single time. V is TRBV7-9 and J is TRBJ1-2; TRBD1 might be the D (6 bases). This CDR3 has 11 residues. Germline V gene sequence: CDR1 SEHNR, CDR2 FQNEAQ (reference sequence). Trimming removed 8 bases at V and 4 bases at J, with 8 bases between. The CDR3 here is CASAQGYGYTF. The DNA of the CDR3 is TGTGCCAGCGCACAGGGCTATGGCTACACCTTC. Combining the CDR3 with reference TRBV7-9 and TRBJ1-2 gives the whole variable domain DTGVSQNPRHKITKRGQNVTFRCDPISEHNRLYWYRQTLGQGPEFLTYFQNEAQLEKSRLLSDRFSAERPKGSFSTLEIQRTEQGDSAMYLCASAQGYGYTFGSGTRLTVV.

V usage is TRBV28 and J usage is TRBJ1-2; D possibly corresponds to TRBD1 (6 bases). The germline gives CDR1 MDHEN, CDR2 SYDVKM. Trimming took off 7 bases at V and 2 bases at J, with 14 bases between the two ends. The CDR3 covers 14 residues. CDR3 sequence (DNA): TGTGCCAGCAATAACCCCGGACAGAACTATGGCTACACCTTC. Residues: CASNNPGQNYGYTF.

This chain joins TRBV12-5 and TRBJ1-2; perhaps TRBD1 as D (5 bases). The ends were cut back, 9 bases at V and 7 bases at J, with 15 bases in the middle. The CDR3 covers 12 residues. Germline V gives CDR1 LGHNT, CDR2 FRNRAP. The CDR3 coding sequence is TGTGCTAGCGAGCAGGGTCGGGGTGGCTACACCTTC. It specifies CASEQGRGGYTF.

The chain's CDR3 is CASSLGQSAYNEQFF. The CDR3 bases are TGTGCCAGCAGTTTAGGACAGTCTGCCTACAATGAGCAGTTCTTC. The chain has TRBV27 and TRBJ2-1; maybe TRBD1 (6 bases). The V gene's germline CDR1 is MNHEY and CDR2 SMNVEV (reference sequence). The V gene lost 2 bases and the J gene lost 2 bases, with 10 bases spanning the gap. CDR3 size: 15 residues.

The rearrangement uses TRBV9 and TRBJ2-1; D might be TRBD2 (7 bases). The germline CDR1 and CDR2 sequences are SGDLS and YYNGEE. CDR3 length: 17 amino acids. V was trimmed by 4 bases and J by 9 bases, leaving 26 bases between them. In DNA, the CDR3 is TGTGCCAGCAGCACTCCCCGGAGGGGGGAGGGCCGAATTGAGCAGTTCTTC. This gives the protein CASSTPRRGEGRIEQFF.

The chain employs TRBV5-5 and TRBJ1-2; D perhaps matches TRBD1 (5 bases). V was cut by 0 bases and J by 4 bases, with 13 bases left in between. The CDR3 contains 15 residues. Germline loops: CDR1 SGHKS, CDR2 YYEKEE (reference sequence). The CDR3 sequence: CASSLGGKGIYGYTF. The CDR3 DNA follows: TGTGCCAGCAGCTTGGGGGGGAAGGGTATCTATGGCTACACCTTC.